The sequence of this T cell receptor beta chain was determined in a study of tumor-infiltrating lymphocytes in primary liver carcinoma. The investigators made TCR beta cDNA from 400 to 550 ng total RNA, using a constant-region primer. What produced the TCR beta libraries was three nested multiplex PCR rounds using slightly modified ARM-PCR. Both of the initial two PCR rounds ran for about 11 cycles and employed TRBV1-TRBV30 forward primers alongside a C-beta reverse primer. TCRdb ran MiXCR on the multiplex PCR reads and lists one entry per CDR3 protein. The sample holds 95,000 to 150,000 distinct CDR3 sequences, 60% to 70% seen once. Total RNA and DNA came together from roughly 20-30 mg of bulk tissue without cell sorting. CDR1 is MGHRA and CDR2 is YSYEKL in the germline V gene. CDR3 size: 13 residues. On this clonotype: The junction and the germline gene differ at one end; a read error may be behind it.

This chain uses TRBV4-1 with TRBJ2-7; tentatively, D is TRBD1 (6 bases). Gene TRBJ2-1 matches the end of the DNA better, so the J call may be wrong. The sequence derives from a woman aged 60-75 years with primary liver carcinoma and hepatitis B virus infection. The sample taken for sequencing was liver tumor tissue from sampling region 1. The subset here: tumor region T1, superior pole. Here the CDR3 reads CAISQQGEYEQFF. The DNA of the CDR3 is TGCGCCATCAGCCAACAGGGAGAATACGAGCAGTTCTTC.